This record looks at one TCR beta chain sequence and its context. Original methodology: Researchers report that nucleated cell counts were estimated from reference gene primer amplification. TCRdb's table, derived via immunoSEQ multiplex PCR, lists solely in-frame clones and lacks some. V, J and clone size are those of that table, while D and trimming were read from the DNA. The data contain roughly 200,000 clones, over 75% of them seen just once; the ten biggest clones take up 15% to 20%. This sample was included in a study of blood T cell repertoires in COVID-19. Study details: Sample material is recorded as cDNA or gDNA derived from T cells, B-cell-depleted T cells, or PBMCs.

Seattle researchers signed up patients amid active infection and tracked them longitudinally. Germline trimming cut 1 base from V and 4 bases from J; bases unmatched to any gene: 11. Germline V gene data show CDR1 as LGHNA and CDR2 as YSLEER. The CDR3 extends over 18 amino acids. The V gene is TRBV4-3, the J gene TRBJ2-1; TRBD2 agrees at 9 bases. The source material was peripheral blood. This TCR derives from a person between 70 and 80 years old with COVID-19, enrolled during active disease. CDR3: CASSQGLKAGGLYNEQFF. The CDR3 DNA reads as TGCGCCAGCAGCCAAGGCTTGAAAGCGGGGGGCCTTTACAATGAGCAGTTCTTC.